This TCR beta chain was recovered during a study of T cell changes during pregnancy in multiple sclerosis. TCRdb's table, derived via immunoSEQ multiplex PCR, lists solely in-frame clones and lacks some. The sample consists of around 51,000 clones, 93% of them appearing once. This material consisted of peripheral blood, taken in the second trimester of pregnancy. This TCR was recovered from a female donor with multiple sclerosis, enrolled in a pregnancy study.

CDR3 region: CASSLTGTSGIYNEQFF. CDR3 sequence (DNA): TGTGCCAGCAGTTTAACCGGGACTAGCGGGATATACAATGAGCAGTTCTTC. The chain recombines TRBV27 with TRBJ2-1; 13 positions match TRBD2. Losses at the gene ends were 2 bases for V and 4 bases for J; bases not matched to a gene: 5. There are 17 residues in the CDR3. CDR1 MNHEY and CDR2 SMNVEV come from the germline V gene (reference sequence).